This entry lists 11 T cell receptor beta chains sequenced from one sample in a study of cytomegalovirus exposure and HLA in healthy donors. Primers for the PCR totalled 60 Vbeta and 13 Jbeta. The table came from immunoSEQ multiplex PCR; TCRdb's copy has only in-frame clones and leaves some out. The sample has about 82,000 clones; around 74% are singletons. Sequenced: PBMCs. These receptors all come from a woman in her 50s in good health and CMV-seropositive.

The CDR3 DNA reads as TGCGCCAGCAGCCCCGGCGACCTAGCGGGGGCGCATGAGCAGTTCTTC. Its translation: CASSPGDLAGAHEQFF. The rearrangement joins TRBV4-1 to TRBJ2-1; TRBD2 aligns across 10 bases. Trimming at V came to 4 bases and at J to 8 bases, leaving 11 bases not matched to a gene. The germline CDR1 and CDR2 sequences are MGHRA and YSYEKL. This CDR3 has 16 amino acids.

V usage is TRBV29-1 and J usage is TRBJ1-5, with TRBD1 matching over 7 bases. Germline V gene lookup returns CDR1 SQVTM and CDR2 ANQGSEA. Losses at the gene ends were 6 bases for V and 7 bases for J; bases not matched to a gene: 9. The CDR3 runs 13 residues. The CDR3 nucleotides are TGCAGCGTGTCCGGGACAGCTGAACAGCCCCAGCATTTT. Its protein is CSVSGTAEQPQHF.

The chain recombines TRBV15 with TRBJ2-7; 9 bases align to TRBD2. The CDR3 is 15 residues long. Trimming removed 0 bases from V and 6 bases from J; junction bases left unmatched: 6. Per germline, CDR1 LNHNV and CDR2 YYDKDF (reference sequence). The CDR3 region is CATSREAGGLGEQYF. The CDR3 coding sequence is TGTGCCACCAGCAGAGAGGCGGGAGGGCTCGGCGAGCAGTACTTC. Complete variable domain (other parts from reference TRBV15 and TRBJ2-7): DAMVIQNPRYQVTQFGKPVTLSCSQTLNHNVMYWYQQKSSQAPKLLFHYYDKDFNNEADTPDNFQSRRPNTSFCFLDIRSPGLGDTAMYLCATSREAGGLGEQYFGPGTRLTVT.

The chain links TRBV25-1 to TRBJ2-1; TRBD2 is a possible D gene (5 bases). V was clipped by 3 bases and J by 4 bases, with 19 bases between them. The CDR3 spans 17 residues. Germline-derived CDR1 and CDR2 are MGHDK and SYGVNS. This CDR3 is CASSDQGLGIGYNEQFF. The CDR3 coding sequence is TGTGCCAGCAGTGACCAAGGACTGGGAATAGGATACAATGAGCAGTTCTTC. Complete variable domain (other parts from reference TRBV25-1 and TRBJ2-1): EADIYQTPRYLVIGTGKKITLECSQTMGHDKMYWYQQDPGMELHLIHYSYGVNSTEKGDLSSESTVSRIRTEHFPLTLESARPSHTSQYLCASSDQGLGIGYNEQFFGPGTRLTVL.

As for this clone: The identical CDR3 is also encoded by other nucleotide sequences in the sample. This chain links TRBV7-8 with TRBJ1-1, with D perhaps matching TRBD1 (5 bases). The V end lost 3 bases, the J end lost 2 bases, and 7 bases lay between the germline ends. The CDR3 loop spans 13 amino acids. Germline assignment: CDR1 SGHVS and CDR2 FQNEAQ. CDR3 loop: CASSFQGNTEAFF. CDR3 nucleotide sequence: TGTGCCAGCAGCTTTCAGGGAAACACTGAAGCTTTCTTT. Together with reference TRBV7-8 and TRBJ1-1, the CDR3 gives the full variable domain: GAGVSQSPRYKVAKRGQDVALRCDPISGHVSLFWYQQALGQGPEFLTYFQNEAQLDKSGLPSDRFFAERPEGSVSTLKIQRTQQEDSAVYLCASSFQGNTEAFFGQGTRLTVV.

The rearrangement uses TRBV9 and TRBJ2-3, with 7 bases identical to TRBD2. Germline loops: CDR1 SGDLS, CDR2 YYNGEE. V dropped 4 bases and J dropped 4; count of bases not matched to a gene: 9. The CDR3 runs to 15 residues. The CDR3 reads CASSSMGGDADTQYF. The CDR3 DNA is TGTGCCAGCAGCTCAATGGGGGGGGATGCAGATACGCAGTATTTT.

This clone has just a few counts. The J gene is TRBJ2-7, the V gene TRBV6-5, with 9 bases aligning to TRBD1. This CDR3 is built from 15 residues. V dropped 2 bases and J dropped 2; count of bases not matched to a gene: 4. Germline V gene sequence: CDR1 MNHEY, CDR2 SVGAGI. This chain's CDR3 is CASSYDRGFAYEQYF. CDR3 coding DNA: TGTGCCAGCAGTTACGACAGGGGGTTTGCCTACGAGCAGTACTTC.

This chain uses TRBV2 with TRBJ1-5, with D perhaps TRBD1 (6 bases). The germline V gene encodes CDR1 SNHLY and CDR2 FYNNEI. This CDR3 comprises 15 residues. V lost 6 bases to trimming and J lost 5 bases, with 17 bases between them. The CDR3 spells CASSKQGMEDQPQHF. In DNA form, the CDR3 reads TGTGCCAGCAGCAAGCAGGGGATGGAAGATCAGCCCCAGCATTTT. Variable domain in full (rest from reference TRBV2 and TRBJ1-5): EPEVTQTPSHQVTQMGQEVILRCVPISNHLYFYWYRQILGQKVEFLVSFYNNEISEKSEIFDDQFSVERPDGSNFTLKIRSTKLEDSAMYFCASSKQGMEDQPQHFGDGTRLSIL.

This clone was detected only once. The CDR3 nucleotides are TGCGCCAGCAGTGAGTCGAATGGACTAGCGGGAGGGCCCCGGGTTGAGCAGTTCTTC. The encoded protein is CASSESNGLAGGPRVEQFF. The chain is built from TRBV10-1 and TRBJ2-1; 15 positions match TRBD2. With 0 bases clipped from V and 9 bases from J, the junction kept 12 bases outside the gene matches. Germline values: CDR1 WNHNN, CDR2 SYGVQD (reference sequence). There are 19 residues in the CDR3.

This sequence joins TRBV7-9 and TRBJ2-3, with TRBD2 matching over 9 bases. The CDR3 runs to 17 residues. Germline V gene lookup returns CDR1 SEHNR and CDR2 FQNEAQ (reference sequence). Trimming took 5 bases from V and 5 from J; bases not matched to a gene: 14. The CDR3, as DNA: TGTGCCAGCAGCCCCCGGATTGCGGGAGGGCGGGGAGATACGCAGTATTTT. This gives the protein CASSPRIAGGRGDTQYF.

The chain has TRBV7-9 and TRBJ1-2; TRBD1 is a possible D gene (5 bases). The V end was cut by 5 bases, the J end by 13 bases, with 11 bases between. CDR1 and CDR2 (germline): SEHNR, FQNEAQ (reference sequence). The CDR3 covers 10 residues. The CDR3 DNA reads as TGTGCCAGCAGCCAGGACACCTCCACCTTC. It specifies CASSQDTSTF.